The 23 T cell receptor beta chains below come from one sample, sequenced in a study of blood T cell repertoires in COVID-19. Only in-frame clones appear in the TCRdb table, and some are missing; sequencing was by immunoSEQ multiplex PCR. The sample has about 190,000 clones, 88% seen once. Sequenced material: peripheral blood. These receptors originate from a woman aged 40 to 50 who had recovered from COVID-19.

The genes are TRBV4-3 and TRBJ2-1; TRBD1 matches 9 bases. The V gene end was trimmed by 4 bases and the J gene end by 8 bases; junction bases not matched to a gene: 6. The CDR3 consists of 14 residues. Germline V lookup: CDR1 LGHNA, CDR2 YSLEER. CDR3 DNA: TGCGCCAGCAGCCCGGACAGGGGCCCCTATGAGCAGTTCTTC. Translated: CASSPDRGPYEQFF.

This chain joins TRBV6-2 or TRBV6-3 and TRBJ2-7, with 10 bases matching TRBD2. V dropped 3 bases and J dropped 6; count of bases not matched to a gene: 5. The CDR3 has 14 residues. CDR1 is MNHEY, CDR2 SVGEGT, per germline. The CDR3 region is CASSYALAGAEQYF. In DNA form, the CDR3 reads TGTGCCAGCAGTTATGCCCTAGCGGGAGCCGAGCAGTACTTC.

The genes are TRBV28 and TRBJ2-1, with TRBD1 identical over 8 bases. This CDR3 region has 16 residues. Germline CDR1 and CDR2: MDHEN and SYDVKM. Unmatched junction bases numbered 6, after V lost 5 bases and J lost 0 bases. CDR3 DNA sequence: TGTGCCAGCAGTACGACAGGGGCCCTCTCCTACAATGAGCAGTTCTTC. Protein: CASSTTGALSYNEQFF.

V gene TRBV29-1 combines with J gene TRBJ2-7, with TRBD2 identical over 15 bases. The CDR3 is made up of 16 amino acids. V lost 3 bases to trimming and J lost 0 bases; unmatched junction nucleotides: 3. Germline-derived CDR1 and CDR2 are SQVTM and ANQGSEA. CDR3 protein: CSVDGTSGRPSYEQYF. As DNA, the CDR3 is TGCAGCGTTGACGGGACTAGCGGGAGGCCCTCCTACGAGCAGTACTTC.

The chain has TRBV6-5 and TRBJ2-3; TRBD2 might be the D (5 bases). Between the trimmed V and J ends, which lost 7 bases and 0 bases, there was a span of 11 bases. Germline CDR1 is MNHEY and CDR2 is SVGAGI. The CDR3 length is 14 residues. CDR3 amino acids: CASTKRISTDTQYF. CDR3 coding DNA: TGTGCCAGCACTAAGCGGATCAGCACAGATACGCAGTATTTT.

This clone was seen only a few times. The chain couples TRBV5-8 to TRBJ1-4; D perhaps matches TRBD1 (6 bases). Trimming took 3 bases from V and 12 from J, leaving 18 bases between them. Germline assignment: CDR1 SGHTS and CDR2 YDEGEE. The CDR3 sequence is 14 residues long. The CDR3, as DNA: TGTGCCAGCAGCTCGCCGGGACACTCGATCCAACTGTTTTTT. This sequence encodes CASSSPGHSIQLFF.

The V call is TRBV9, the J call TRBJ2-3, with a tentative D call TRBD1 (6 bases). The CDR3 runs 13 residues. V was pared by 0 bases and J by 8 bases, with 10 bases between. CDR1 and CDR2 from the germline V gene are SGDLS and YYNGEE. CDR3 sequence reads: CASSVEGDGTQYF. The CDR3, as DNA: TGTGCCAGCAGCGTAGAGGGGGATGGTACGCAGTATTTT.

The chain links TRBV9 to TRBJ1-2, with 10 bases fitting TRBD1. The J segment lost 0 bases and the V segment lost 3 bases, leaving 14 bases of the junction unmatched. Germline V gene data show CDR1 as SGDLS and CDR2 as YYNGEE. This CDR3 is built from 19 residues. The CDR3 loop is CASSAGNPGQGTTNYGYTF. CDR3 sequence (DNA): TGTGCCAGCAGCGCTGGAAACCCGGGACAGGGGACGACTAACTATGGCTACACCTTC.

The V call is TRBV4-1, the J call TRBJ1-5; 10 bases agree with TRBD1. The V gene end was trimmed by 0 bases and the J gene end by 9 bases; junction bases not matched to a gene: 11. The CDR3 loop spans 17 amino acids. Germline V lookup: CDR1 MGHRA, CDR2 YSYEKL. In nucleotides, the CDR3 is TGCGCCAGCAGCCAAGAGCCCGGGACAGGGGTTTTGTGGCCCCAGCATTTT. This codes for CASSQEPGTGVLWPQHF.

The chain couples TRBV28 to TRBJ1-2, with D tentatively TRBD1 (5 bases). Germline assignment: CDR1 MDHEN and CDR2 SYDVKM. The length of the CDR3 is 15 residues. V shed 6 bases and J shed 3 bases, with 17 bases lying between them. DNA of the CDR3: TGTGCCAGCAGAACCCCCCCTGGAGGGGACTATGGCTACACCTTC. Its protein product is CASRTPPGGDYGYTF.

The chain couples TRBV3-1 (or the pseudogene TRBV3-2) to TRBJ2-7; TRBD2 agrees at 7 bases. Trimming at V came to 1 base and at J to 4 bases, leaving 4 bases not matched to a gene. Germline V gene sequence: CDR1 LGHDT, CDR2 YNNKEL (reference sequence). There are 14 residues in the CDR3. The CDR3 region has the DNA TGTGCCAGCAGCCAAGGCGGGAGTAGATACGAGCAGTACTTC. It specifies CASSQGGSRYEQYF.

V is TRBV28 and J is TRBJ1-5, with D possibly TRBD1 on 5 matching bases. The CDR3 is 16 amino acids. V shed 4 bases and J shed 2 bases, with 15 bases lying between them. Germline V gene data show CDR1 as MDHEN and CDR2 as SYDVKM. The CDR3 DNA follows: TGTGCCAGCAGTTCTACCGTTGACAGACGCAATCAGCCCCAGCATTTT. Amino acid sequence: CASSSTVDRRNQPQHF.

The chain couples TRBV5-1 to TRBJ2-5; D ambiguous. The CDR3 consists of 15 residues. The V gene lost 1 base and the J gene lost 3 bases, with 13 bases spanning the gap. Germline V gene data show CDR1 as SGHRS and CDR2 as YFSETQ. CDR3 sequence: CASSLLRRQEETQYF. DNA of the CDR3: TGCGCCAGCAGCTTGCTTCGAAGGCAGGAAGAGACCCAGTACTTC.

The chain has TRBV30 and TRBJ2-7; the match to TRBD1 covers 8 bases. The CDR3 runs to 12 residues. V gave up 8 bases and J gave up 2 bases; unmatched junction bases: 5. From germline, CDR1 is GTSNPN and CDR2 SVGIG (reference sequence). The CDR3 region is CAADRDTYEQYF. For the CDR3, the DNA is TGTGCCGCGGACAGGGACACCTACGAGCAGTACTTC.

This clone was counted once. V and J are TRBV25-1 and TRBJ2-7, with 11 positions matching TRBD2. V was pared by 8 bases and J by 0 bases, with 6 bases of the junction left unmatched. Looked up from germline, CDR1 is MGHDK and CDR2 is SYGVNS. CDR3 length equals 15 residues. DNA for the CDR3: TGTGCCAGCGCGGGACTAGCGGCCAACTCCTACGAGCAGTACTTC. Translated, it gives CASAGLAANSYEQYF.

CDR3 nucleotide sequence: TGCAGTGCTAGTTTAGATCCGAATGAGACCCAGTACTTC. It encodes CSASLDPNETQYF. V is TRBV20-1 and J is TRBJ2-5; D uncertain. Germline V CDR1 and CDR2: DFQATT, SNEGSKA (reference sequence). This CDR3 comprises 13 residues. V was clipped by 3 bases and J by 5 bases, with 13 bases between them.

The rearrangement joins TRBV28 to TRBJ1-5; TRBD1 is a possible D gene (6 bases). The V and J ends lost 3 bases and 1 base respectively, with 10 bases between them. The CDR3 extends over 15 amino acids. Looked up from germline, CDR1 is MDHEN and CDR2 is SYDVKM. The CDR3 DNA reads as TGTGCCAGCAGTTTTTCCAGGGGCAGCAATCAGCCCCAGCATTTT. Residues: CASSFSRGSNQPQHF.

The chain recombines TRBV28 with TRBJ2-7, with D possibly being TRBD1 (5 bases). Germline V lookup: CDR1 MDHEN, CDR2 SYDVKM. The CDR3 has 15 residues. V was cut by 6 bases and J by 0 bases, with 15 bases left in between. As DNA, the CDR3 is TGTGCCAGCAGCCTATTTGGAGACAGCTCCTACGAGCAGTACTTC. It encodes CASSLFGDSSYEQYF. Combining the CDR3 with reference TRBV28 and TRBJ2-7 gives the whole variable domain DVKVTQSSRYLVKRTGEKVFLECVQDMDHENMFWYRQDPGLGLRLIYFSYDVKMKEKGDIPEGYSVSREKKERFSLILESASTNQTSMYLCASSLFGDSSYEQYFGPGTRLTVT.

This chain uses TRBV28 with TRBJ2-3; a weak D match, TRBD2 (6 bases). There are 10 residues in the CDR3. Germline V CDR1 and CDR2: MDHEN, SYDVKM. V was pared by 11 bases and J by 6 bases, with 9 bases between. The CDR3 sequence: CAAGRDTQYF. The CDR3, as DNA: TGTGCCGCAGGGAGGGATACGCAGTATTTT. Using reference TRBV28 and TRBJ2-3 for the parts outside the CDR3, the full variable domain is DVKVTQSSRYLVKRTGEKVFLECVQDMDHENMFWYRQDPGLGLRLIYFSYDVKMKEKGDIPEGYSVSREKKERFSLILESASTNQTSMYLCAAGRDTQYFGPGTRLTVL.

This chain links TRBV18 with TRBJ1-4; D ambiguous. The CDR3 totals 12 residues. Germline lookup yields CDR1 KGHSH and CDR2 LQKENI. Trimming took off 0 bases at V and 7 bases at J, with 3 bases between the two ends. As DNA, the CDR3 is TGTGCCAGCTCACCACCCGGTGAAAAACTGTTTTTT. Translated: CASSPPGEKLFF.

This clone was detected only a few times. The genes are TRBV7-2 and TRBJ2-2, with no clear D. V dropped 2 bases and J dropped 3 bases, with 13 bases sitting between them. The CDR3 length is 16 residues. The germline CDR1 and CDR2 sequences are SGHTA and FQGNSA. CDR3 nucleotides: TGTGCCAGCAGCTTATTCCAGGCCTGGGACACCGGGGAGCTGTTTTTT. This gives the protein CASSLFQAWDTGELFF.

Only one count was recorded for this clone. The chain has TRBV7-6 and TRBJ1-5; the D gene is possibly TRBD1 (6 bases). V was cut by 5 bases and J by 3 bases, with 14 bases left in between. CDR1 is SGHVS and CDR2 is FNYEAQ in the germline V gene. The CDR3 is 15 residues long. CDR3 DNA sequence: TGTGCCAGCAGCCAACAGGGAAACACCAATCAGCCCCAGCATTTT. Protein sequence: CASSQQGNTNQPQHF.

This rearrangement joins TRBV2 to TRBJ1-1, with no clear D. The CDR3 is 14 amino acids. CDR1 and CDR2 from the germline V gene are SNHLY and FYNNEI. The V gene lost 3 bases and the J gene lost 0 bases, with 8 bases spanning the gap. In DNA form, the CDR3 reads TGTGCCAGCAGTGAGGTAGATATGAACACTGAAGCTTTCTTT. As protein: CASSEVDMNTEAFF.